This TCR beta chain was captured in a study of blood T cell repertoires in COVID-19. Study summary: Sources were T cells, B-cell-depleted T cells, or PBMCs; the material itself was cDNA or gDNA.

The CDR3 has 14 amino acids. Per the germline V gene, CDR1 is SGHRS and CDR2 is YFSETQ. V was trimmed by 5 bases and J by 5 bases, leaving 16 bases between them. In the source study's methods: Estimation of nucleated cell counts relied on the amplification of reference gene primers. Produced via immunoSEQ multiplex PCR; TCRdb's table is partial and in-frame only. That table supplies the V and J calls and clone size; D and trimming were determined from the DNA. The table lists 140,000 to 150,000 clones, around 89% of them singletons, with roughly 2.9% in the top ten. The sequencing sample was made of peripheral blood. The clonotype originates from a man aged 55 to 70 with active or convalescent COVID-19. The chain combines TRBV5-1 with TRBJ2-5, with D possibly being TRBD2 (5 bases). DNA of the CDR3: TGCGCCAGCAGTCCCCTCGTTGGCGGGGAGACCCAGTACTTC. Its protein product is CASSPLVGGETQYF.